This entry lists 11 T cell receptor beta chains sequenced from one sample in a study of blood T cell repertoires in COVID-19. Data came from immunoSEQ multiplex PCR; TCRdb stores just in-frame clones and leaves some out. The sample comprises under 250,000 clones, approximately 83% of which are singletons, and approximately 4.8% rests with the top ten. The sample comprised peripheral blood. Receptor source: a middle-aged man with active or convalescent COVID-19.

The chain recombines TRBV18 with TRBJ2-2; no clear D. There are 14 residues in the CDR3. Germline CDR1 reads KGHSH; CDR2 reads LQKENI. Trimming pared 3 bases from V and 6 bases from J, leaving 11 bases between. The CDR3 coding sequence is TGTGCCAGCTCACCTCTGGGCAGTGCCGGGGAGCTGTTTTTT. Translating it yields CASSPLGSAGELFF.

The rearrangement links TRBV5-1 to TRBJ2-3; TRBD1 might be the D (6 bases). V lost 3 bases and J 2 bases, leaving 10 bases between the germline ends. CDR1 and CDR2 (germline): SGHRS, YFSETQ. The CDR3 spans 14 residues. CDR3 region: CASSSGDYTDTQYF. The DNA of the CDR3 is TGCGCCAGCAGCTCAGGGGATTACACAGATACGCAGTATTTT. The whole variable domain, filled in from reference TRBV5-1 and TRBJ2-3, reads KAGVTQTPRYLIKTRGQQVTLSCSPISGHRSVSWYQQTPGQGLQFLFEYFSETQRNKGNFPGRFSGRQFSNSRSEMNVSTLELGDSALYLCASSSGDYTDTQYFGPGTRLTVL.

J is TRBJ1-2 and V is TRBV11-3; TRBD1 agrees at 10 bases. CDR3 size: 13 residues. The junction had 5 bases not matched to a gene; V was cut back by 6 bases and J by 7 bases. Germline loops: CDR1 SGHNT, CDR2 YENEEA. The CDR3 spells CASSQDRGLGYTF. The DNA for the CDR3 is TGTGCCAGCAGTCAAGACAGGGGGCTTGGCTACACCTTC.

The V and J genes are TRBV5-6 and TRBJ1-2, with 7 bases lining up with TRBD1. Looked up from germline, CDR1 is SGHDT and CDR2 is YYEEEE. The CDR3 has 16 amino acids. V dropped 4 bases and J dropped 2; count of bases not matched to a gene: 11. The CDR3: CASSRGTARGNYGYTF. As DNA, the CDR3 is TGTGCCAGCAGCCGGGGGACAGCCCGGGGAAACTATGGCTACACCTTC.

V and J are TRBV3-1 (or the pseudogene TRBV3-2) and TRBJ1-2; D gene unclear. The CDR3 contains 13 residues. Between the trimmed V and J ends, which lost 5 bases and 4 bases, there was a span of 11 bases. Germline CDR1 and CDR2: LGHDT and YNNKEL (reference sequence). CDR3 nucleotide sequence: TGTGCCAGCAGCTCCGATAGAGGCTATGGCTACACCTTC. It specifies CASSSDRGYGYTF.

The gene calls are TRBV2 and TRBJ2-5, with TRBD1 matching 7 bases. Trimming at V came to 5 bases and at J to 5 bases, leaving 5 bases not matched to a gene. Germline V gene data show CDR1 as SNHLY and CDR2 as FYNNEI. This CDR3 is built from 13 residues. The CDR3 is CASSRDSEETQYF. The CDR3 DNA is TGTGCCAGCAGTCGGGACAGTGAGGAGACCCAGTACTTC.

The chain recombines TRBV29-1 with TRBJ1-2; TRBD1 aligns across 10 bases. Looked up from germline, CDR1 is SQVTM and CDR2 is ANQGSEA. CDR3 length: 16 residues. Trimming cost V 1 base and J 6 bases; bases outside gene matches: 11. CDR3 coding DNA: TGCAGCGTTGAAGTCCTGGGGGACAGGGGTAGGGATGGCTACACCTTC. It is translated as CSVEVLGDRGRDGYTF.

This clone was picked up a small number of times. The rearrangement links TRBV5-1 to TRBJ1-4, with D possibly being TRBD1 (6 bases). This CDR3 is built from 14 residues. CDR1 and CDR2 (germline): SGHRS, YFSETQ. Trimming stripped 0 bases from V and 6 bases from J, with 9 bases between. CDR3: CASSLDRVDEKLFF. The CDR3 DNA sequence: TGCGCCAGCAGCTTGGACAGGGTCGATGAAAAACTGTTTTTT.

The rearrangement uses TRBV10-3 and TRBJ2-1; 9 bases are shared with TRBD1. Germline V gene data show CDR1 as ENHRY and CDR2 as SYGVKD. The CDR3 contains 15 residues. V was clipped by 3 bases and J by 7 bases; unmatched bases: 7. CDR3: CAISDPGQGGNEQFF. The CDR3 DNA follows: TGTGCCATCAGTGATCCGGGACAGGGCGGTAATGAGCAGTTCTTC.

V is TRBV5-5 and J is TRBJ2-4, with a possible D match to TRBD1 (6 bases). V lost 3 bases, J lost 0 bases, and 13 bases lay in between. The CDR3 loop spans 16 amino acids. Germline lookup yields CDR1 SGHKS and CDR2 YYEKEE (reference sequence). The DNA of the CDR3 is TGTGCCAGCAGCTCGGAATTGACAGGAGCCAAAAACATTCAGTACTTC. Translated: CASSSELTGAKNIQYF.

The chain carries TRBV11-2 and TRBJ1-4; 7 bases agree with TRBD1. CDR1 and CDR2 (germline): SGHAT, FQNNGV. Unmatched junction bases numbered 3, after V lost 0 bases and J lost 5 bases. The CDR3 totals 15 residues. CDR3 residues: CASSLDRGTNEKLFF. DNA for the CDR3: TGTGCCAGCAGCTTAGACAGGGGGACAAATGAAAAACTGTTTTTT.